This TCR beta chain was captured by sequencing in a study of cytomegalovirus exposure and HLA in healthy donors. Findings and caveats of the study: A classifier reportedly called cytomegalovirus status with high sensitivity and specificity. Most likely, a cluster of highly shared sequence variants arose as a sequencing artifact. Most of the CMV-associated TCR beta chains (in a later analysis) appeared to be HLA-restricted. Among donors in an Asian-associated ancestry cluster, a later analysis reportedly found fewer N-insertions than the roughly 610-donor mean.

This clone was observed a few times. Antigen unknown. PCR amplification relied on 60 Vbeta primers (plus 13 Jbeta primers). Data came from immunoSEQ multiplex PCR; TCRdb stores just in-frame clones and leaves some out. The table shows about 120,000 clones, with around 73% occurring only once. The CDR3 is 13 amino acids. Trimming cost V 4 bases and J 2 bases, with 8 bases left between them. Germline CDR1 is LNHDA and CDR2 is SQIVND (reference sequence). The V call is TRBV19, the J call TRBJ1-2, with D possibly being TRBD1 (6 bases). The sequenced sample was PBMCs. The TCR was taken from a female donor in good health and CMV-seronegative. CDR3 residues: CASSRQENYGYTF. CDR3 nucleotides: TGTGCCAGTAGTAGACAGGAAAACTATGGCTACACCTTC.